This entry is about one T cell receptor (beta chain). This sample is part of a study of T cell changes during pregnancy in multiple sclerosis. CDR1 and CDR2 (germline): MNHEY, SMNVEV (reference sequence). V gave up 5 bases and J gave up 4 bases; unmatched junction bases: 10. The CDR3 has 15 amino acids. Assay used: immunoSEQ multiplex PCR; TCRdb lists only in-frame clones, some missing. The sample lists about 75,000 clones, around 92% seen once, with approximately 0.97% in the top ten. The material sequenced was peripheral blood, taken in the first trimester of pregnancy. V is TRBV27 and J is TRBJ1-2; 7 positions agree with TRBD1. The sequence came from a female donor in good health, enrolled as a control in a pregnancy study. Here the CDR3 DNA reads TGTGCCAGCAGTGACTCCGGGACAGTAACCTATGGCTACACCTTC. It specifies CASSDSGTVTYGYTF.